This T cell receptor (beta chain) was sequenced in a study of T cells after somatic rescue of genetic block. The assay was immunoSEQ multiplex PCR, and TCRdb's table has in-frame clones only and misses some. The sample records about 14,000 clones, more than 70% being singletons. This CDR3 is built from 12 residues. The trim removed 5 bases at V and 4 bases at J, leaving 1 base unmatched. Germline lookup yields CDR1 MDHEN and CDR2 SYDVKM. Sequenced sample: peripheral blood mononuclear cells (PBMCs). The receptor was isolated from a man younger than 35. The chain carries TRBV28 and TRBJ2-5; TRBD1 aligns across 7 bases. CDR3 region: CASSRQGETQYF. CDR3 in DNA: TGTGCCAGCAGTCGACAGGGAGAGACCCAGTACTTC.